This TCR beta chain was captured by sequencing in a study of shared clonotypes between healthy human individuals. Study at large: Those who served as donors were a couple of women and a few men between the ages of 18 and 49.

With respect to this clone: The sample holds other DNA sequences that translate to the same CDR3.

This CDR3 has 12 amino acids. Germline V gene lookup returns CDR1 SQVTM and CDR2 ANQGSEA. Between the trimmed V and J ends, which lost 7 bases and 2 bases, there was a span of 11 bases. Sequencing was at deep level. Some clones are missing from TCRdb's copy, which holds only in-frame ones; the method was immunoSEQ multiplex PCR. The data contain 2 million to 3 million clones, 90% to 95% of them singletons. The rearrangement links TRBV29-1 to TRBJ2-5, with D perhaps TRBD1 (5 bases). The sequenced material came from naive CD4+ T cells from PBMCs. This sample's subset: CD45RA+ positively selected. This receptor was taken from a man aged 18-30 years in good health. Some clones in this sample may be carry-over from other donors' samples. CDR3 residues: CSATQVQETQYF. CDR3 coding DNA: TGCAGCGCTACACAGGTACAAGAGACCCAGTACTTC.